These 21 T cell receptor beta chains were sequenced from one sample in a study of vaccination effects on CD4 cells after COVID-19. TCRdb keeps only in-frame clones here, not all; method: immunoSEQ multiplex PCR. The repertoire holds approximately 47,000 clones, with 60% to 85% as singletons. These receptors' targets are unknown. CD4+ T cells were isolated after about eleven days of culture. The specimen was CD4+ T cells from PBMCs cultured without peptide, collected before COVID-19 vaccination. These receptors originate from a human donor who had a prior SARS-CoV-2 infection.

This sequence joins TRBV6-5 and TRBJ1-4; 7 positions match TRBD1. The CDR3 consists of 14 residues. J was trimmed by 6 bases and V by 5 bases; bases with no gene match: 6. Germline CDR1 and CDR2: MNHEY and SVGAGI. The CDR3 loop reads CASSPQGGDEKLFF. For the CDR3, the DNA is TGTGCCAGCAGTCCCCAGGGGGGAGATGAAAAACTGTTTTTT.

The J gene is TRBJ1-5, the V gene TRBV2, with D possibly matching TRBD1 (5 bases). Between the trimmed V and J ends, which lost 5 bases and 0 bases, there was a span of 11 bases. The germline gives CDR1 SNHLY, CDR2 FYNNEI. The CDR3 loop spans 15 amino acids. CDR3 in DNA: TGTGCCAGCAGTTTCGACAGAGATAGCAATCAGCCCCAGCATTTT. This encodes CASSFDRDSNQPQHF.

This chain joins TRBV7-2 and TRBJ2-3; unclear D gene. V lost 5 bases, J lost 6 bases, and 21 bases lay in between. Germline V gives CDR1 SGHTA, CDR2 FQGNSA. The CDR3 sequence is 16 residues long. The CDR3: CASSPNIIMFGDTQYF. For the CDR3, the DNA is TGTGCCAGCAGCCCGAATATTATCATGTTCGGGGATACGCAGTATTTT.

This clone was seen a handful of times. This rearrangement joins TRBV18 to TRBJ2-7; 8 nucleotides align to TRBD2. V was clipped by 5 bases and J by 0 bases; unmatched bases: 3. The CDR3 is 14 residues long. CDR1 is KGHSH and CDR2 is LQKENI in the germline V gene. The CDR3 DNA reads as TGTGCCAGCTCATTGGGACTAGTCTCCTACGAGCAGTACTTC. Protein sequence: CASSLGLVSYEQYF. Full variable domain (outside the CDR3, taken from reference TRBV18 and TRBJ2-7): NAGVMQNPRHLVRRRGQEARLRCSPMKGHSHVYWYRQLPEEGLKFMVYLQKENIIDESGMPKERFSAEFPKEGPSILRIQQVVRGDSAAYFCASSLGLVSYEQYFGPGTRLTVT.

The rearrangement uses TRBV7-2 and TRBJ2-3; D remains ambiguous. The V gene lost 5 bases and the J gene lost 0 bases, with 24 bases spanning the gap. In germline, CDR1 is SGHTA, CDR2 FQGNSA. The CDR3 covers 19 residues. The CDR3, as DNA: TGTGCCAGCAGCAAAAACCCAATCCGCGGATGGCCTAGCACAGATACGCAGTATTTT. It encodes CASSKNPIRGWPSTDTQYF.

The chain carries TRBV5-4 and TRBJ2-3; 8 nucleotides match TRBD1. With V trimmed by 0 bases and J by 4 bases, 7 bases remained unmatched. CDR1 SGHNT and CDR2 YYREEE come from the germline V gene (reference sequence). The CDR3 has 16 residues. In DNA, the CDR3 is TGTGCCAGCAGCTTGGAGGACAGGGATTCAGCAGATACGCAGTATTTT. It is translated as CASSLEDRDSADTQYF.

V is TRBV11-3 and J is TRBJ2-3, with no clear D. This CDR3 contains 14 residues. V was shortened by 1 base and J by 0 bases, with 5 bases between the two germline ends. CDR1 is SGHNT and CDR2 is YENEEA in the germline V gene. The CDR3 reads CASSLAASTDTQYF. CDR3 in DNA: TGTGCCAGCAGCTTAGCGGCTAGCACAGATACGCAGTATTTT.

The chain couples TRBV5-8 to TRBJ2-1, with unresolved D. The CDR3 consists of 15 residues. Germline V gene data show CDR1 as SGHTS and CDR2 as YDEGEE. V shed 0 bases and J shed 10 bases, with 17 bases lying between them. The CDR3 is CASSLGDSEVLEQFF. The CDR3, as DNA: TGTGCCAGCAGCTTGGGCGACTCCGAAGTGTTGGAGCAGTTCTTC.

CDR3 in DNA: TGTGCCAGCAGCTTAGCGCGGGCAGGGGGCGGGAACGAGCAGTACTTC. Protein sequence: CASSLARAGGGNEQYF. This sequence joins TRBV7-8 and TRBJ2-7; 8 bases fit TRBD1. Losses at the gene ends were 0 bases for V and 5 bases for J; bases not matched to a gene: 9. This CDR3 has 16 residues. Germline lookup yields CDR1 SGHVS and CDR2 FQNEAQ. Variable domain in full (rest from reference TRBV7-8 and TRBJ2-7): GAGVSQSPRYKVAKRGQDVALRCDPISGHVSLFWYQQALGQGPEFLTYFQNEAQLDKSGLPSDRFFAERPEGSVSTLKIQRTQQEDSAVYLCASSLARAGGGNEQYFGPGTRLTVT.

The chain is built from TRBV6-4 and TRBJ2-5; 9 positions agree with TRBD2. The CDR3 extends over 20 amino acids. V lost 3 bases and J lost 0; bases outside the gene matches: 17. Germline CDR1 is MRHNA and CDR2 is SNTAGT. The DNA for the CDR3 is TGTGCCAGCAGTGATAGCGGGGGAAGGACTTTGATTAGGTACCAAGAGACCCAGTACTTC. It is translated as CASSDSGGRTLIRYQETQYF.

The chain links TRBV5-1 to TRBJ2-3; the D gene is possibly TRBD2 (6 bases). Germline CDR1 is SGHRS and CDR2 is YFSETQ. The CDR3 consists of 16 residues. V was pared by 0 bases and J by 0 bases, with 11 bases between. Here the CDR3 DNA reads TGCGCCAGCAGCTTGGAGCACCGGGGGAGCACAGATACGCAGTATTTT. Translating gives CASSLEHRGSTDTQYF.

The gene calls are TRBV3-1 (or the pseudogene TRBV3-2) and TRBJ1-1; unclear D gene. This CDR3 is built from 16 residues. V was trimmed by 0 bases and J by 3 bases, leaving 14 bases between them. From germline, CDR1 is LGHDT and CDR2 YNNKEL (reference sequence). The CDR3 DNA follows: TGTGCCAGCAGCCAAGATAGGGTAGTTAGGGACACTGAAGCTTTCTTT. Translated: CASSQDRVVRDTEAFF.

V gene TRBV15 combines with J gene TRBJ2-7; 11 bases are shared with TRBD2. Trimming cost V 2 bases and J 2 bases; bases outside gene matches: 14. The V gene's germline CDR1 is LNHNV and CDR2 YYDKDF (reference sequence). This CDR3 spans 19 amino acids. CDR3 residues: CATSRPAAGTSGNTYEQYF. DNA for the CDR3: TGTGCCACCAGCAGACCTGCGGCCGGGACTAGCGGCAACACCTACGAGCAGTACTTC.

This rearrangement joins TRBV19 to TRBJ2-2, with a tentative D call TRBD1 (5 bases). CDR1 is LNHDA, CDR2 SQIVND, per germline (reference sequence). The CDR3 runs 17 residues. V gave up 6 bases and J gave up 6 bases, with 23 bases separating them. For the CDR3, the DNA is TGTGCCAGTAGCCCCGGTATCAGGCAGGGAAGTGCCGGGGAGCTGTTTTTT. Residues: CASSPGIRQGSAGELFF.

The CDR3 sequence: CASSPIRQGADTQYF. In DNA, the CDR3 is TGTGCCAGTAGCCCGATTCGACAGGGGGCAGATACGCAGTATTTT. V is TRBV19 and J is TRBJ2-3; 9 nucleotides match TRBD1. The CDR3 consists of 15 residues. V shed 6 bases, J shed 4 bases, and the junction held 8 bases outside the gene matches. Germline CDR1 is LNHDA and CDR2 is SQIVND (reference sequence).

The chain recombines TRBV9 with TRBJ2-1, with D unclear. V dropped 3 bases and J dropped 0 bases, with 13 bases sitting between them. The CDR3 is 16 amino acids. From germline, CDR1 is SGDLS and CDR2 YYNGEE. CDR3 sequence reads: CASSGHPQSSYNEQFF. CDR3 DNA: TGTGCCAGCAGCGGACACCCACAGAGCTCCTACAATGAGCAGTTCTTC. The full variable domain, with the rest looked up from reference TRBV9 and TRBJ2-1, is DSGVTQTPKHLITATGQRVTLRCSPRSGDLSVYWYQQSLDQGLQFLIQYYNGEERAKGNILERFSAQQFPDLHSELNLSSLELGDSALYFCASSGHPQSSYNEQFFGPGTRLTVL.

The V gene is TRBV2, the J gene TRBJ1-4; D not certain. Germline CDR1 reads SNHLY; CDR2 reads FYNNEI. CDR3 length: 18 residues. The V and J ends lost 7 bases and 8 bases respectively, with 29 bases between them. In DNA form, the CDR3 reads TGTGCCAGCAAATCAAGTCGAAGGGTCGATCGGTTGGGCGAAAAACTGTTTTTT. It codes for CASKSSRRVDRLGEKLFF. Drawing the rest from reference TRBV2 and TRBJ1-4, the complete variable domain is EPEVTQTPSHQVTQMGQEVILRCVPISNHLYFYWYRQILGQKVEFLVSFYNNEISEKSEIFDDQFSVERPDGSNFTLKIRSTKLEDSAMYFCASKSSRRVDRLGEKLFFGSGTQLSVL.

The gene calls are TRBV4-2 and TRBJ2-2, with no clear D. With 0 bases removed from V and 0 bases from J, the gap between germline ends came to 11 bases. The CDR3 is made up of 17 amino acids. CDR1 LGHNA and CDR2 YNFKEQ come from the germline V gene. The CDR3 DNA reads TGTGCCAGCAGCCAAGACCCGATAATTCCGAACACCGGGGAGCTGTTTTTT. This encodes CASSQDPIIPNTGELFF.

This chain links TRBV27 with TRBJ2-5; 11 bases fit TRBD2. CDR1 and CDR2 (germline): MNHEY, SMNVEV (reference sequence). The V and J ends lost 5 bases and 5 bases, in that order; junction bases with no gene match: 7. The CDR3 covers 15 residues. The DNA of the CDR3 is TGTGCCAGCAGTACACCTAGCGGGGGGCGGGAGACCCAGTACTTC. Residues: CASSTPSGGRETQYF.

The sample holds a few counts of this clone. The V call is TRBV6-5, the J call TRBJ1-1, with D uncertain. The CDR3 has 15 residues. Per the germline V gene, CDR1 is MNHEY and CDR2 is SVGAGI. Trimming stripped 6 bases from V and 5 bases from J, with 19 bases between. The CDR3: CASRPSFGLGTEAFF. DNA for the CDR3: TGTGCCAGCAGGCCGTCGTTTGGCCTTGGGACTGAAGCTTTCTTT.

This chain links TRBV5-4 with TRBJ2-5, with D possibly being TRBD2 (5 bases). The germline CDR1 and CDR2 sequences are SGHNT and YYREEE (reference sequence). With 2 bases removed from V and 5 bases from J, the gap between germline ends came to 13 bases. The CDR3 runs to 14 residues. The CDR3 reads CASSLGWTGETQYF. For the CDR3, the DNA is TGTGCCAGCAGCTTAGGATGGACGGGGGAGACCCAGTACTTC.